The following is a T cell receptor (beta chain) sequence with its context. This sample is drawn from a study of T cell responses to AZD1222 COVID-19 vaccine. There are 16 residues in the CDR3. V shed 0 bases, J shed 3 bases, and the junction held 6 bases outside the gene matches. From germline, CDR1 is MNHEY and CDR2 SVGAGI. Libraries were prepared by immunoSEQ multiplex PCR; TCRdb keeps only in-frame clonotypes and omits some of them. The sample consists of 90,000 to 110,000 clones, roughly 88% of them appearing once. The sequenced sample was peripheral blood, obtained on day 0 of AZD1222 vaccination. This sequence was found in an adult in good health. V usage is TRBV6-5 and J usage is TRBJ2-3; 7 bases agree with TRBD2. The CDR3: CASSYSTSGATDTQYF. CDR3 DNA: TGTGCCAGCAGTTACTCGACCAGCGGGGCTACAGATACGCAGTATTTT.